The 28 T cell receptor beta chains given below trace back to one sample, sequenced in a study of shared clonotypes between healthy human individuals. Data came from immunoSEQ multiplex PCR; TCRdb stores just in-frame clones and leaves some out. The table lists about 1.1 million clones, around 77% of them singletons. Sequencing was performed on memory CD4+ T cells from PBMCs. Specified subset: CD45RA-negative fraction. Every receptor here comes from a man aged 18-30 years in good health. Some clones in this sample may be carry-over from other donors' samples.

The chain recombines TRBV15 with TRBJ2-7; D may be TRBD2 (5 bases). V was shortened by 1 base and J by 0 bases, with 13 bases between the two germline ends. The germline V gene encodes CDR1 LNHNV and CDR2 YYDKDF (reference sequence). The CDR3 contains 16 residues. CDR3 bases: TGTGCCACCAGCAGAGGTGGGAGACCGAGCTCCTACGAGCAGTACTTC. As protein: CATSRGGRPSSYEQYF.

The chain uses TRBV11-2 and TRBJ2-7; weak D call: TRBD1 (6 bases). Germline-derived CDR1 and CDR2 are SGHAT and FQNNGV. Trimming removed 5 bases from V and 0 bases from J, with 20 bases in between. CDR3 size: 17 residues. CDR3 bases: TGTGCCAGCAGCCCTATGGGGGCCCTGGAACCCTCCTACGAGCAGTACTTC. Translation gives CASSPMGALEPSYEQYF. Full variable domain (rest looked up from reference TRBV11-2 and TRBJ2-7): EAGVAQSPRYKIIEKRQSVAFWCNPISGHATLYWYQQILGQGPKLLIQFQNNGVVDDSQLPKDRFSAERLKGVDSTLKIQPAKLEDSAVYLCASSPMGALEPSYEQYFGPGTRLTVT.

This clone was observed once. The CDR3 reads CASSQGTSGLNSYEQYF. DNA for the CDR3: TGCGCCAGCAGCCAGGGCACTAGCGGATTAAACTCCTACGAGCAGTACTTC. The chain carries TRBV4-3 and TRBJ2-7; TRBD2 agrees at 8 bases. The ends lost 3 bases at V and 0 bases at J; junction bases unmatched: 10. Germline V CDR1 and CDR2: LGHNA, YSLEER. CDR3 length equals 17 residues.

Concerning this clone: One end of the junction does not line up with germline, which may come from a read error. The sample has other DNA sequences that encode this CDR3 too. The genes are TRBV7-8 and TRBJ2-6, with D possibly matching TRBD1 (6 bases). This CDR3 spans 18 amino acids. The germline V gene has CDR1 SGHVS and CDR2 FQNEAQ. Written as DNA, the CDR3 is TGTGCCAGCAGCCACTATCCCAGGGGTTATACTGGGGCTAACGTCCTGACTTTC. As protein: CASSHYPRGYTGANVLTF.

This clone was counted many times. The chain couples TRBV28 to TRBJ1-5, with unresolved D. Germline V gives CDR1 MDHEN, CDR2 SYDVKM. V dropped 4 bases and J dropped 0 bases, with 13 bases sitting between them. The CDR3 runs 16 residues. In nucleotides, the CDR3 is TGTGCCAGCAGTTCCGAGATTCTTAATAGCAATCAGCCCCAGCATTTT. Amino acid sequence: CASSSEILNSNQPQHF.

This chain joins TRBV7-2 and TRBJ2-5; D uncertain. Germline values: CDR1 SGHTA, CDR2 FQGNSA. Trimming stripped 5 bases from V and 2 bases from J, with 15 bases between. The CDR3 totals 15 residues. CDR3 loop: CASSLFIGTQETQYF. The CDR3 nucleotides are TGTGCCAGCAGCCTGTTTATTGGTACTCAAGAGACCCAGTACTTC.

This chain joins TRBV30 and TRBJ2-7; 12 nucleotides line up with TRBD1. The ends lost 2 bases at V and 5 bases at J; junction bases unmatched: 16. Germline values: CDR1 GTSNPN, CDR2 SVGIG (reference sequence). CDR3 length equals 18 residues. The chain's CDR3 is CAWSLFGTGGAIQDEQYF. For the CDR3, the DNA is TGTGCCTGGAGTCTCTTCGGGACAGGGGGCGCGATTCAGGACGAGCAGTACTTC.

The chain uses TRBV7-9 and TRBJ1-1; a possible D gene is TRBD1 (6 bases). The CDR3 contains 14 residues. Trimming left V 6 bases short and J 2 bases short, with 13 bases between. The germline CDR1 and CDR2 sequences are SEHNR and FQNEAQ (reference sequence). The CDR3 coding sequence is TGTGCCAGCAGTTACACAGGGATTAACACTGAAGCTTTCTTT. Translating it yields CASSYTGINTEAFF.

The V gene is TRBV7-3, the J gene TRBJ2-3; 9 bases match TRBD2. V lost 0 bases, J lost 3 bases, and 4 bases stayed unmatched. CDR1 is SGHTA and CDR2 is FQGTGA in the germline V gene. The CDR3 loop spans 16 amino acids. CDR3: CASSLTIAGVTDTQYF. The CDR3 DNA follows: TGTGCCAGCAGCTTAACCATAGCGGGAGTGACAGATACGCAGTATTTT. Full variable domain (rest looked up from reference TRBV7-3 and TRBJ2-3): GAGVSQTPSNKVTEKGKYVELRCDPISGHTALYWYRQSLGQGPEFLIYFQGTGAADDSGLPNDRFFAVRPEGSVSTLKIQRTERGDSAVYLCASSLTIAGVTDTQYFGPGTRLTVL.

This rearrangement joins TRBV5-4 to TRBJ2-3, with a possible D match to TRBD2 (5 bases). Germline lookup yields CDR1 SGHNT and CDR2 YYREEE (reference sequence). This CDR3 contains 17 residues. V was pared by 4 bases and J by 1 base, with 19 bases between. In nucleotides, the CDR3 is TGTGCCAGCAGCACGGGAAATACTAGGGCGGGCACAGATACGCAGTATTTT. It encodes CASSTGNTRAGTDTQYF.

For this clone: Other DNA variants within this sample encode the same CDR3. The chain is built from TRBV28 and TRBJ2-5; D possibly corresponds to TRBD1 (5 bases). Germline V CDR1 and CDR2: MDHEN, SYDVKM. This CDR3 region has 12 residues. Trimming stripped 3 bases from V and 5 bases from J, with 7 bases between. The CDR3 DNA is TGTGCCAGCAGTTTCAAGGGGGAGACCCAGTACTTC. Its protein is CASSFKGETQYF.

As regards this clone: Other nucleotide sequences from this sample produce the same CDR3. This chain links TRBV5-1 with TRBJ2-7; 8 nucleotides line up with TRBD1. Germline V gene data show CDR1 as SGHRS and CDR2 as YFSETQ. V lost 0 bases, J lost 6 bases, and 2 bases stayed unmatched. This CDR3 spans 13 amino acids. DNA of the CDR3: TGCGCCAGCAGCTTGGGGACAGGGTCCGAGCAGTACTTC. Translated: CASSLGTGSEQYF.

V usage is TRBV14 and J usage is TRBJ1-2; tentatively, D is TRBD1 (5 bases). The V gene's germline CDR1 is SGHDN and CDR2 FVKESK. The CDR3 extends over 13 amino acids. V lost 1 base, J lost 6 bases, and 9 bases lay in between. CDR3 region: CASSQAGRNGYTF. The CDR3 nucleotides are TGTGCCAGCAGCCAAGCAGGGAGGAATGGCTACACCTTC. The entire variable domain, with the rest obtained from reference TRBV14 and TRBJ1-2, is as follows: EAGVTQFPSHSVIEKGQTVTLRCDPISGHDNLYWYRRVMGKEIKFLLHFVKESKQDESGMPNNRFLAERTGGTYSTLKVQPAELEDSGVYFCASSQAGRNGYTFGSGTRLTVV.

This clone occurred a few times. This CDR3 reads CASQGVATNEKLFF. CDR3 DNA: TGTGCCAGCCAGGGGGTTGCAACTAATGAAAAACTGTTTTTT. The rearrangement uses TRBV19 and TRBJ1-4; the match to TRBD1 covers 7 bases. Trimming took 9 bases from V and 0 from J; bases not matched to a gene: 4. CDR3 length: 14 amino acids. The V gene's germline CDR1 is LNHDA and CDR2 SQIVND (reference sequence).

The rearrangement joins TRBV4-2 to TRBJ2-1, with TRBD2 matching over 13 bases. The ends lost 1 base at V and 12 bases at J; junction bases unmatched: 6. Per germline, CDR1 LGHNA and CDR2 YNFKEQ. The CDR3 covers 15 residues. Written as DNA, the CDR3 is TGTGCCAGCAGCCAAGGCGGACTAGCGGGAGAATTGCAGTTCTTC. It encodes CASSQGGLAGELQFF.

The rearrangement links TRBV4-1 to TRBJ2-7, with TRBD2 identical over 7 bases. The V and J ends lost 3 bases and 1 base, in that order; junction bases with no gene match: 12. Germline V gene lookup returns CDR1 MGHRA and CDR2 YSYEKL. CDR3 length equals 17 residues. The CDR3 here is CASSQTFLAEPSYEQYF. The DNA for the CDR3 is TGCGCCAGCAGCCAGACCTTTCTAGCGGAGCCATCCTACGAGCAGTACTTC.

The gene calls are TRBV9 and TRBJ2-1, with a weak D call TRBD2 (6 bases). V was shortened by 0 bases and J by 8 bases, with 15 bases between the two germline ends. The germline CDR1 and CDR2 sequences are SGDLS and YYNGEE. The CDR3 runs to 15 residues. CDR3 nucleotides: TGTGCCAGCAGCGTAGAAGGGACTGGTAAGGATGAGCAGTTCTTC. Translation: CASSVEGTGKDEQFF.

For this clone: Other nucleotide sequences in the sample specify the same CDR3. The V and J genes are TRBV2 and TRBJ1-5, with D possibly TRBD1 on 5 matching bases. Trimming stripped 3 bases from V and 0 bases from J, with 6 bases between. Germline lookup yields CDR1 SNHLY and CDR2 FYNNEI. The CDR3 spans 14 residues. The CDR3 protein is CASSEQGSNQPQHF. The CDR3 region has the DNA TGTGCCAGCAGTGAGCAGGGTAGCAATCAGCCCCAGCATTTT.

The V gene is TRBV27, the J gene TRBJ2-2; D assignment may be TRBD1 or TRBD2 (5 bases each). V shed 7 bases and J shed 5 bases, with 20 bases lying between them. The length of the CDR3 is 16 residues. The germline V gene has CDR1 MNHEY and CDR2 SMNVEV (reference sequence). CDR3 in amino acids: CASTKEGYWGTGELFF. Here the CDR3 DNA reads TGTGCCAGCACCAAAGAAGGGTATTGGGGGACCGGGGAGCTGTTTTTT.

CDR3 region: CASSERGPTEAFF. The CDR3 region has the DNA TGTGCCAGCAGTGAACGGGGCCCCACTGAAGCTTTCTTT. This chain uses TRBV6-1 with TRBJ1-1; D is perhaps TRBD1 (5 bases). The CDR3 is 13 residues long. Germline V gene data show CDR1 as MNHNS and CDR2 as SASEGT. The V end was cut by 2 bases, the J end by 4 bases, with 8 bases between.

A single count supports this clone. The CDR3 DNA reads TGTGCCAGCAAGCGCCTAGCGGGAGTTCTTGAAGTACGGAATGAGCAGTTCTTC. Translating it yields CASKRLAGVLEVRNEQFF. The chain has TRBV2 and TRBJ2-1, with 10 bases matching TRBD2. V shed 7 bases, J shed 7 bases, and the junction held 19 bases outside the gene matches. This CDR3 comprises 18 residues. Looked up from germline, CDR1 is SNHLY and CDR2 is FYNNEI.

This sequence joins TRBV28 and TRBJ1-3, with a weak D call TRBD1 (5 bases). Trimming left V 6 bases short and J 1 base short, with 16 bases between. CDR3 length: 16 amino acids. Looked up from germline, CDR1 is MDHEN and CDR2 is SYDVKM. CDR3 nucleotides: TGTGCCAGCAGCCTCGGGGCTCGTAAGTCTGGAAACACCATATATTTT. Protein: CASSLGARKSGNTIYF.

The J gene is TRBJ2-1, the V gene TRBV4-2; D remains ambiguous. Germline V gene data show CDR1 as LGHNA and CDR2 as YNFKEQ. The CDR3 runs to 14 residues. V gave up 4 bases and J gave up 0 bases, with 7 bases separating them. The CDR3 loop reads CASSPLGSYNEQFF. The CDR3 nucleotides read TGTGCCAGCAGCCCCTTGGGCTCCTACAATGAGCAGTTCTTC.

This rearrangement joins TRBV11-2 to TRBJ2-7; the D gene is possibly TRBD2 (6 bases). The V end lost 4 bases, the J end lost 4 bases, and 14 bases lay between the germline ends. CDR1 SGHAT and CDR2 FQNNGV come from the germline V gene. The CDR3 has 14 residues. The CDR3 region has the DNA TGTGCCAGCAGCTCACCGGGACTTACTTACGAGCAGTACTTC. Protein: CASSSPGLTYEQYF.

This rearrangement joins TRBV6-5 to TRBJ2-1; D is ambiguous. This CDR3 has 15 residues. Germline V lookup: CDR1 MNHEY, CDR2 SVGAGI. V shed 2 bases and J shed 15 bases, with 23 bases lying between them. CDR3 DNA sequence: TGTGCCAGCAGTTACGCTTGGGATACCCCTGCCCCCCCGTTCTTC. This translates into CASSYAWDTPAPPFF.

This clone was detected a few times. DNA for the CDR3: TGTGCCAGTAGAAAGACAGGGGCGCAAGGAAACACCATATATTTT. Translating gives CASRKTGAQGNTIYF. This chain joins TRBV19 and TRBJ1-3; TRBD1 matches at 8 bases. CDR3 length: 15 residues. Trimming took 6 bases from V and 4 from J; bases not matched to a gene: 8. CDR1 is LNHDA, CDR2 SQIVND, per germline (reference sequence).

The chain joins TRBV5-1 to TRBJ2-2, with unresolved D. Trimming removed 0 bases from V and 6 bases from J, with 18 bases in between. This CDR3 is 17 amino acids long. Germline V gene data show CDR1 as SGHRS and CDR2 as YFSETQ. CDR3 residues: CASSLGRTHSQAGELFF. The CDR3 DNA reads as TGCGCCAGCAGCTTGGGTCGGACCCACAGCCAGGCCGGGGAGCTGTTTTTT. The full variable domain, completed using reference TRBV5-1 and TRBJ2-2, is KAGVTQTPRYLIKTRGQQVTLSCSPISGHRSVSWYQQTPGQGLQFLFEYFSETQRNKGNFPGRFSGRQFSNSRSEMNVSTLELGDSALYLCASSLGRTHSQAGELFFGEGSRLTVL.

This clone came up once. V usage is TRBV13 and J usage is TRBJ2-1; D is undetermined. CDR1 PRHDT and CDR2 FYEKMQ come from the germline V gene (reference sequence). V shed 2 bases and J shed 6 bases, with 8 bases lying between them. This CDR3 comprises 13 residues. CDR3 in DNA: TGTGCCAGCAGCTTAACGCGGAGCAATGAGCAGTTCTTC. It codes for CASSLTRSNEQFF.